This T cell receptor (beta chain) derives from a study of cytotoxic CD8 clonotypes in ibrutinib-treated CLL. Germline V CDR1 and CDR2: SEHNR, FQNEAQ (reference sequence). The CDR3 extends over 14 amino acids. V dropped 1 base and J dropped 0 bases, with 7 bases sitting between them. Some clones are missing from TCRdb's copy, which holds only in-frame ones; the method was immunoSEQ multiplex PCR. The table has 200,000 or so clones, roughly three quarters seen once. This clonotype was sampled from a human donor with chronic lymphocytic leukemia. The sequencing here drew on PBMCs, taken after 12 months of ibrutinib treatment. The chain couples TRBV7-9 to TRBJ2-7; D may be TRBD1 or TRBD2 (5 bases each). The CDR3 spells CASSLVGTSYEQYF. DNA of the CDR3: TGTGCCAGCAGCTTAGTCGGGACCTCCTACGAGCAGTACTTC.